Presented here are 11 T cell receptor beta chains from one specimen sequenced in a study of CD8 T cells in Susac syndrome. With random hexamers, 0.5 to 1 ug RNA was reverse transcribed. TCRdb ran MiXCR on the immunoSEQ multiplex PCR reads and lists one entry per CDR3 protein. The sample consists of roughly 180,000 distinct CDR3 sequences, about 95% of them appearing once. Sequenced input: CD4+ T cells from PBMCs. Every receptor here comes from a human donor in good health.

The V and J genes are TRBV29-1 and TRBJ2-7; 11 nucleotides agree with TRBD2. Per the germline V gene, CDR1 is SQVTM and CDR2 is ANQGSEA. This CDR3 has 14 amino acids. After removal of 6 bases from V and 6 bases from J, the junction contained 10 bases not matched to a gene. CDR3 nucleotide sequence: TGCAGCGTCGTGTTAGCGGGAGGGCCGACCGAGCAGTACTTC. This translates into CSVVLAGGPTEQYF.

V gene TRBV20-1 combines with J gene TRBJ1-1; TRBD1 aligns across 8 bases. The CDR3 is made up of 13 amino acids. With V trimmed by 6 bases and J by 4 bases, 7 bases remained unmatched. Per germline, CDR1 DFQATT and CDR2 SNEGSKA (reference sequence). The CDR3 sequence is CSAYRGAVTEAFF. CDR3 nucleotides: TGCAGTGCGTACAGGGGGGCAGTCACTGAAGCTTTCTTT.

This clonotype was seen just once. The rearrangement links TRBV3-1 to TRBJ1-1; 9 nucleotides match TRBD1. The trim removed 4 bases at V and 5 bases at J, leaving 5 bases unmatched. The germline V gene encodes CDR1 LGHDT and CDR2 YNNKEL (reference sequence). This CDR3 contains 14 residues. The CDR3 spells CASSRSTGGTEAFF. The CDR3 DNA sequence: TGTGCCAGCAGCCGTTCGACAGGGGGGACTGAAGCTTTCTTT.

This clonotype appeared a single time. The genes are TRBV28 and TRBJ1-1, with D uncertain. This CDR3 comprises 13 residues. Germline CDR1 and CDR2: MDHEN and SYDVKM. Trimming stripped 7 bases from V and 1 base from J, with 10 bases between. This chain's CDR3 is CASTMGGNTEAFF. CDR3 sequence (DNA): TGTGCCAGCACCATGGGAGGGAACACTGAAGCTTTCTTT. Full variable domain (remainder filled in from reference TRBV28 and TRBJ1-1): DVKVTQSSRYLVKRTGEKVFLECVQDMDHENMFWYRQDPGLGLRLIYFSYDVKMKEKGDIPEGYSVSREKKERFSLILESASTNQTSMYLCASTMGGNTEAFFGQGTRLTVV.

This clonotype is a singleton in its sample. This chain links TRBV27 with TRBJ2-3; D gene unclear. This CDR3 is 13 amino acids long. Germline values: CDR1 MNHEY, CDR2 SMNVEV (reference sequence). Trimming cost V 0 bases and J 2 bases, with 3 bases left between them. The CDR3 DNA sequence: TGTGCCAGCAGTTTATCCTTCACAGATACGCAGTATTTT. Translation gives CASSLSFTDTQYF.

This clonotype occurred a few times. This chain uses TRBV29-1 with TRBJ2-7; 8 positions agree with TRBD1. Trimming took 5 bases from V and 4 from J; bases not matched to a gene: 4. CDR1 SQVTM and CDR2 ANQGSEA come from the germline V gene. This CDR3 is built from 12 residues. CDR3 bases: TGCAGCGTTCAGGGGGCGAGTTACGAGCAGTACTTC. It codes for CSVQGASYEQYF.

The chain combines TRBV19 with TRBJ2-5; no reliable D call. Trimming pared 4 bases from V and 5 bases from J, leaving 11 bases between. CDR1 and CDR2 (germline): LNHDA, SQIVND (reference sequence). This CDR3 is built from 13 residues. The CDR3 DNA sequence: TGTGCCAGTAGTAGAGATCGCCTGGAGACCCAGTACTTC. It codes for CASSRDRLETQYF.

This chain joins TRBV30 and TRBJ1-1; D gene unclear. In germline, CDR1 is GTSNPN, CDR2 SVGIG (reference sequence). V lost 3 bases to trimming and J lost 1 base, with 6 bases between them. The CDR3 length is 12 residues. CDR3 sequence: CAWRAANTEAFF. For the CDR3, the DNA is TGTGCCTGGAGAGCGGCGAACACTGAAGCTTTCTTT. Combining the CDR3 with reference TRBV30 and TRBJ1-1 gives the whole variable domain SQTIHQWPATLVQPVGSPLSLECTVEGTSNPNLYWYRQAAGRGLQLLFYSVGIGQISSEVPQNLSASRPQDRQFILSSKKLLLSDSGFYLCAWRAANTEAFFGQGTRLTVV.

The genes are TRBV5-1 and TRBJ2-3, with 7 positions matching TRBD1. The CDR3 is 12 amino acids. The J segment lost 14 bases and the V segment lost 4 bases, leaving 10 bases of the junction unmatched. CDR1 is SGHRS, CDR2 YFSETQ, per germline. CDR3 nucleotide sequence: TGCGCCAGCAGCCCCCGACAGGGATCGGTGTATTTT. Translating gives CASSPRQGSVYF.

The chain uses TRBV27 and TRBJ1-1, with D perhaps TRBD1 (6 bases). V was cut by 3 bases and J by 3 bases, with 14 bases left in between. The CDR3 runs to 15 residues. CDR1 is MNHEY, CDR2 SMNVEV, per germline (reference sequence). CDR3 DNA sequence: TGTGCCAGCAGTTTGCTGACAGGTCGGTACACTGAAGCTTTCTTT. It is translated as CASSLLTGRYTEAFF.

The chain joins TRBV4-3 to TRBJ2-5, with TRBD1 matching over 7 bases. Germline trimming cut 4 bases from V and 6 bases from J; bases unmatched to any gene: 11. CDR1 is LGHNA, CDR2 YSLEER, per germline. This CDR3 has 15 residues. The DNA for the CDR3 is TGCGCCAGCAGCCCATCGAGACAGGGTCTGAAGACCCAGTACTTC. It yields the protein CASSPSRQGLKTQYF.